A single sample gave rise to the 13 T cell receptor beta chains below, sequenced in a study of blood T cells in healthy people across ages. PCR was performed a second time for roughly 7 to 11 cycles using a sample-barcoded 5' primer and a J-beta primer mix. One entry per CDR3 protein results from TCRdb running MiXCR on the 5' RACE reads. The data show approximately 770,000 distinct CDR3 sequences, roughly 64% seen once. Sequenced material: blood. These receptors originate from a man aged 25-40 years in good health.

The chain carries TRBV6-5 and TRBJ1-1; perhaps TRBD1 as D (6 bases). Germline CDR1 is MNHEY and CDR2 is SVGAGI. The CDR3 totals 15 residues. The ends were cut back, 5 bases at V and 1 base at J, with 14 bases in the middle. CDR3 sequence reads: CASSGPGQANTEAFF. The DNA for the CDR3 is TGTGCCAGCAGTGGACCGGGACAAGCGAACACTGAAGCTTTCTTT.

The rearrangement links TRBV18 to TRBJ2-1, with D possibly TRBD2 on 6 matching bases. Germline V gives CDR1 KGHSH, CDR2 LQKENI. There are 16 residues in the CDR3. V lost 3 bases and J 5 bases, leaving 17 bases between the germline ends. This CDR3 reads CASSPSGAGFNNEQFF. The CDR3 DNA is TGTGCCAGCTCACCGTCGGGAGCTGGCTTCAACAATGAGCAGTTCTTC.

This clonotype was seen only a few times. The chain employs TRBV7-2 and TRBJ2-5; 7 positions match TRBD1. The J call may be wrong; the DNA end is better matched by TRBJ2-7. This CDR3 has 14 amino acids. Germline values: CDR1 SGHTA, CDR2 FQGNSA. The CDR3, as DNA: TGTGCCAGCAGCCCAGACCGGGACAGCAGCGAGCAGTACTTC. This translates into CASSPDRDSSEQYF.

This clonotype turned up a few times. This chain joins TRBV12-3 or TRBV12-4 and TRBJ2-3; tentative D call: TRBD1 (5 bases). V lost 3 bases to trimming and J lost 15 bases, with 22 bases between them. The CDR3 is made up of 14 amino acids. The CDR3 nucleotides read TGTGCCAGCAGTTTCAGGGTGGCCGGAGATACGGAATATTTT. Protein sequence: CASSFRVAGDTEYF.

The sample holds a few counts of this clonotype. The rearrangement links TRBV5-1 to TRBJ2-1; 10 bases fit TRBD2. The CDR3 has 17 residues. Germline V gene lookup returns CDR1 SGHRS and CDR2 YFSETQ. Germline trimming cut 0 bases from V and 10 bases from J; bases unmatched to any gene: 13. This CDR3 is CASSLAPLAGAFIEQFF. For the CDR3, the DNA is TGCGCCAGCAGCTTGGCTCCCCTAGCGGGAGCCTTTATCGAGCAGTTCTTC.

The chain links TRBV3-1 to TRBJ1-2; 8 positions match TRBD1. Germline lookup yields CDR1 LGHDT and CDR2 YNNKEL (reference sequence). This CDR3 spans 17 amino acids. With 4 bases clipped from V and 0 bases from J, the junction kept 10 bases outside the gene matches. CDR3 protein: CASSRIQGAFSNYGYTF. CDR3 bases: TGTGCCAGCAGCCGGATTCAGGGGGCATTCTCTAACTATGGCTACACCTTC. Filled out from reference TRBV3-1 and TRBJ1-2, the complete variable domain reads DTAVSQTPKYLVTQMGNDKSIKCEQNLGHDTMYWYKQDSKKFLKIMFSYNNKELIINETVPNRFSPKSPDKAHLNLHINSLELGDSAVYFCASSRIQGAFSNYGYTFGSGTRLTVV.

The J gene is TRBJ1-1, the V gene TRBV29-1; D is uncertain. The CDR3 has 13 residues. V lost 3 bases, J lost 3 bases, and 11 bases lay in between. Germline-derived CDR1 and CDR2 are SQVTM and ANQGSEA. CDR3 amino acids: CSVERTPDTEAFF. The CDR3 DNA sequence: TGCAGCGTTGAGCGGACCCCCGACACTGAAGCTTTCTTT.

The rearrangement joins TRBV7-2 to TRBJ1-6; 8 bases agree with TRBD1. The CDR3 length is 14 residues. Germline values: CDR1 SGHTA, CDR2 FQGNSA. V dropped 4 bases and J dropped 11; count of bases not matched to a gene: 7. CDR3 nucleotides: TGTGCCAGCAGCTCCGACAGGGGACGGACACCCCTCCACTTT. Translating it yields CASSSDRGRTPLHF.

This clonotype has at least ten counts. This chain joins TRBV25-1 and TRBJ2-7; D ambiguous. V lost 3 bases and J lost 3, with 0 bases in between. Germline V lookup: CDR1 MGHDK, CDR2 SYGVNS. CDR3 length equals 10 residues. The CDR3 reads CASSDYEQYF. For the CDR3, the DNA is TGTGCCAGCAGTGACTACGAGCAGTACTTC.

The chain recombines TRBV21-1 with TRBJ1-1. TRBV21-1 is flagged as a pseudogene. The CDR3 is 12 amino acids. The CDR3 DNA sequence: TGTGCCAGCAGCAAAGAGACGACGGAAGCTTTCTTT. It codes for CASSKETTEAFF.

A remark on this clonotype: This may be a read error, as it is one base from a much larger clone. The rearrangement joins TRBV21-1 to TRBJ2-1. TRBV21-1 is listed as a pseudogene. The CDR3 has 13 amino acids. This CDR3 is CASSKTIQETQFF. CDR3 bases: TGTGCCAGCAGCAAGACGATTCAAGAGACCCAGTTCTTC.

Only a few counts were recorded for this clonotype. This chain's CDR3 is CASRDDSYEQYF. The DNA of the CDR3 is TGTGCCTCCAGGGACGACTCCTACGAGCAGTACTTC. The chain joins TRBV6-2 or TRBV6-3 to TRBJ2-7; D may match TRBD1 or TRBD2 (5 bases each). This CDR3 comprises 12 residues. Germline V CDR1 and CDR2: MNHEY, SVGEGT. Trimming took off 11 bases at V and 0 bases at J, with 11 bases between the two ends.

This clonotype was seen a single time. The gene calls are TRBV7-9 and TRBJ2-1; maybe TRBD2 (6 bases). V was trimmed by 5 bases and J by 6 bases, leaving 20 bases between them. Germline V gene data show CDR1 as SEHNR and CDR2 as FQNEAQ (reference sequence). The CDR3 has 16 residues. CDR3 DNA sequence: TGTGCCAGCAGCCCCACGGCCGGGGGTCTAGGCAATGAGCAGTTCTTC. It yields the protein CASSPTAGGLGNEQFF. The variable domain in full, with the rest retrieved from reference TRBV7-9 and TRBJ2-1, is DTGVSQNPRHKITKRGQNVTFRCDPISEHNRLYWYRQTLGQGPEFLTYFQNEAQLEKSRLLSDRFSAERPKGSFSTLEIQRTEQGDSAMYLCASSPTAGGLGNEQFFGPGTRLTVL.